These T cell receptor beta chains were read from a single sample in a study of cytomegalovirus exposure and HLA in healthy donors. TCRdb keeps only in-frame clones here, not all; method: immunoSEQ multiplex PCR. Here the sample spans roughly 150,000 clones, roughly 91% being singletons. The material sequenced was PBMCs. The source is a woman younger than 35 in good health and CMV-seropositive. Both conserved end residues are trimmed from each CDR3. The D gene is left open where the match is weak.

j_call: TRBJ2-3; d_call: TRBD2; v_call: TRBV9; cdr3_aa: ASSPTTSGRALRGDTQY
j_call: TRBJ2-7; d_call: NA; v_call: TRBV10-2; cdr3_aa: ASSDPTGAGNYEQY
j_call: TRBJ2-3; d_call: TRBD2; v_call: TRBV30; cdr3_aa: AWQREPTDTQY
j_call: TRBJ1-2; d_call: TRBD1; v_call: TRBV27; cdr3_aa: ASSSNIGQGANPYGYT
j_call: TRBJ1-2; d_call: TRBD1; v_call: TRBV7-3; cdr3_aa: ASSFEGARGYT
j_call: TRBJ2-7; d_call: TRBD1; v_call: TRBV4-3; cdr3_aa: ASSRTPGQSYEQY
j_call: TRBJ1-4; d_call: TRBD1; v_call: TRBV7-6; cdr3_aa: ASRLQGTGGEKLF
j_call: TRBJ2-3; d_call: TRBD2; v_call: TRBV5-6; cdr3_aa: ASSFGAGGPADTQY
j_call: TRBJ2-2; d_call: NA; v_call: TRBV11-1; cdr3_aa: ASSLALASPTGELF
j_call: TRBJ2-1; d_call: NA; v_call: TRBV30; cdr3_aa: AWSASRNEQF
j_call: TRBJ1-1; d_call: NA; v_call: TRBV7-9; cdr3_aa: ASIQTPGIDTEAF
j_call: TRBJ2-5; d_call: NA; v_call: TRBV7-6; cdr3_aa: ASSLGPTGAQETQY
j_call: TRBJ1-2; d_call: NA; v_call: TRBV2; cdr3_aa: ASRDSVGYT
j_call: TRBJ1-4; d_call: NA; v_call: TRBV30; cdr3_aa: ACRAARREKLF
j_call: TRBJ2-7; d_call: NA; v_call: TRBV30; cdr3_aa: AWSVDNSYEQY
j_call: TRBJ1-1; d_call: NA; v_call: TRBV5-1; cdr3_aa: ASSLAGAGVEAF
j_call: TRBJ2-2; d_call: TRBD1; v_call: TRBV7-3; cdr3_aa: ASSHRDRNTGELF
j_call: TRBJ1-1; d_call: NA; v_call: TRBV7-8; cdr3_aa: ASSLQPGYISRTEAF
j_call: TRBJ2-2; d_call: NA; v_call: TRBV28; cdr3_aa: ASSQNTGELF
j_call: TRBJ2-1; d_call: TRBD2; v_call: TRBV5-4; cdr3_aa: ASSLRLAGVIHEQF
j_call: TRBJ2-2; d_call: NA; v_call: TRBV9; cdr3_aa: ASSIQGSFTGELF
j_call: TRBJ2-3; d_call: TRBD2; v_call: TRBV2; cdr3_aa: ASKPASGSSTDTQY
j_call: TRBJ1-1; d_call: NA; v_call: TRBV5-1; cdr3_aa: ASSIDLGNTEAF
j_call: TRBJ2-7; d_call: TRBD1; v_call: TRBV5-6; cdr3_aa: ASSGRDRGREQY
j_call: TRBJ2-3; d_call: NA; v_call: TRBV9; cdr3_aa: ASSVVAFTDTQY
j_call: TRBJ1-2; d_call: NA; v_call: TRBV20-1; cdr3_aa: SARSSPGET
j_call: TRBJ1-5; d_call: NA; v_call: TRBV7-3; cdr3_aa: ASSPGEGQPQH
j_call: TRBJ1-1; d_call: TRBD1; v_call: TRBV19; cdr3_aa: ASSIRQGKTPEAF
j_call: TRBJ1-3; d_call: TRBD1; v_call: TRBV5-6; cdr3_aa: ASSLYGQGGNTIY
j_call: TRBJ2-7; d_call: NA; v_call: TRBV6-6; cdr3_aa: ASGGRNISYEQY
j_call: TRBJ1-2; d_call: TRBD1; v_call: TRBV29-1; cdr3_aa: SVEEGTGGAHGYT
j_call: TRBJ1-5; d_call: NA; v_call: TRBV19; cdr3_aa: ASSINRDQPQH
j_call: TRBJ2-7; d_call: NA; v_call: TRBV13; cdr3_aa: ASSLAGGPTEQY
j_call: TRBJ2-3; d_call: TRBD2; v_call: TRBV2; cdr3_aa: ARSSGVGTDTQY
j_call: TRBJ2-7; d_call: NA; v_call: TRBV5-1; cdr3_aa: ASSLDGRGNYEQY
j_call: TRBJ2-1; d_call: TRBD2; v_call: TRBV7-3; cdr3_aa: ASSLTSTSGTSRDEQF
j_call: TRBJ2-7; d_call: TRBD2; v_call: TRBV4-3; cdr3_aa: ASSQIKLAGGIYEQY
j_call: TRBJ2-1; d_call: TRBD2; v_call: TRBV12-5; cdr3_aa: ASGPRAGVSEQF
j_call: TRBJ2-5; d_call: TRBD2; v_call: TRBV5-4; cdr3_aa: ASEKRGETQY
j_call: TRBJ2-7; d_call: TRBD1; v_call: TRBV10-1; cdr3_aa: ASSESIGTGAYEQY
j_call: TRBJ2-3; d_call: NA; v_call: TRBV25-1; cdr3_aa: ASSERLGGERDTQY
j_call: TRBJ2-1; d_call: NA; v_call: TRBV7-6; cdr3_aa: ASSLWGEVTHNEQF
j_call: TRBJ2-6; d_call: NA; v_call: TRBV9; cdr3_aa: ASSVSVSGANVLT
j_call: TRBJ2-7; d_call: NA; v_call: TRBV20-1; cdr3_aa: SARSYEQY
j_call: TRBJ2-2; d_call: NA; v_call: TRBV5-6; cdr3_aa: ASSLRQRRTGELF
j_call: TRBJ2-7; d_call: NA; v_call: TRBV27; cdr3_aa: ASKDSHYEQY
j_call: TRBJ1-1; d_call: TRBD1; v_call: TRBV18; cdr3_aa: ASSQNRGEAF